These 20 T cell receptor beta chains originate from one sample sequenced in a study of blood T cell repertoires in COVID-19. TCRdb's table, derived via immunoSEQ multiplex PCR, lists solely in-frame clones and lacks some. The table has around 52,000 clones, more than 75% seen once. Sample: peripheral blood. The origin of the receptors is a woman aged 80 or over with acute or convalescent COVID-19.

The chain couples TRBV11-2 to TRBJ2-7; 7 bases are shared with TRBD2. CDR3 length equals 15 residues. CDR1 SGHAT and CDR2 FQNNGV come from the germline V gene. Germline trimming cut 4 bases from V and 5 bases from J; bases unmatched to any gene: 11. The CDR3 region has the DNA TGTGCCAGCAGCTATGTGACTGGCGGGAGCAACGAGCAGTACTTC. As protein: CASSYVTGGSNEQYF.

The chain combines TRBV12-3 or TRBV12-4 with TRBJ2-1; perhaps TRBD2 as D (5 bases). CDR3 length: 13 amino acids. Between the trimmed V and J ends, which lost 0 bases and 9 bases, there was a span of 9 bases. This CDR3 reads CASSLARVGEQFF. Written as DNA, the CDR3 is TGTGCCAGCAGTTTAGCGAGGGTTGGTGAGCAGTTCTTC.

The chain has TRBV7-2 and TRBJ2-5; D is perhaps TRBD1 (6 bases). The CDR3 has 13 residues. With 3 bases removed from V and 6 bases from J, the gap between germline ends came to 11 bases. CDR1 and CDR2 (germline): SGHTA, FQGNSA. CDR3 region: CASSFVGAKTQYF. The CDR3, as DNA: TGTGCCAGCAGCTTCGTGGGGGCGAAGACCCAGTACTTC.

The J gene is TRBJ2-7, the V gene TRBV5-6; 8 positions match TRBD2. Trimming removed 4 bases from V and 2 bases from J; junction bases left unmatched: 8. The CDR3 has 15 residues. Germline loops: CDR1 SGHDT, CDR2 YYEEEE. Here the CDR3 reads CASSPRRLAPYEQYF. CDR3 sequence (DNA): TGTGCCAGCAGCCCCAGAAGACTAGCGCCCTACGAGCAGTACTTC.

The CDR3 protein is CASSLVVSGWETQYF. CDR3 in DNA: TGTGCCAGCAGCTTAGTAGTTTCGGGGTGGGAGACCCAGTACTTC. The chain has TRBV7-9 and TRBJ2-5; perhaps TRBD2 as D (5 bases). The CDR3 is made up of 15 amino acids. Trimming took 1 base from V and 5 from J, leaving 14 bases between them. Germline V gene sequence: CDR1 SEHNR, CDR2 FQNEAQ (reference sequence).

This chain uses TRBV11-2 with TRBJ2-2, with 8 bases matching TRBD2. V shed 5 bases and J 4 bases; nucleotides not matched to a gene: 6. There are 15 residues in the CDR3. CDR1 and CDR2 (germline): SGHAT, FQNNGV. The CDR3 DNA follows: TGTGCCAGCAGCCAAGCGGGAGTAGGCACCGGGGAGCTGTTTTTT. It translates to CASSQAGVGTGELFF. Drawing the rest from reference TRBV11-2 and TRBJ2-2, the complete variable domain is EAGVAQSPRYKIIEKRQSVAFWCNPISGHATLYWYQQILGQGPKLLIQFQNNGVVDDSQLPKDRFSAERLKGVDSTLKIQPAKLEDSAVYLCASSQAGVGTGELFFGEGSRLTVL.

The chain carries TRBV5-1 and TRBJ2-1; 8 bases align to TRBD1. Trimming at V came to 4 bases and at J to 4 bases, leaving 7 bases not matched to a gene. This CDR3 is 15 amino acids long. Germline V gene sequence: CDR1 SGHRS, CDR2 YFSETQ. The CDR3 protein is CASSPRDRRYNEQFF. Here the CDR3 DNA reads TGCGCCAGCAGCCCCCGGGACAGGAGATACAATGAGCAGTTCTTC.

The rearrangement uses TRBV5-5 and TRBJ2-3; possibly TRBD2 for D (6 bases). Trimming removed 5 bases from V and 1 base from J, with 11 bases in between. The CDR3 has 14 amino acids. Germline V lookup: CDR1 SGHKS, CDR2 YYEKEE (reference sequence). The CDR3 region has the DNA TGTGCCAGCAGTCGGAGGGGAGGCACAGATACGCAGTATTTT. It yields the protein CASSRRGGTDTQYF.

The rearrangement uses TRBV7-8 and TRBJ1-5; 9 bases are shared with TRBD1. J was trimmed by 7 bases and V by 5 bases; bases with no gene match: 9. In germline, CDR1 is SGHVS, CDR2 FQNEAQ. The CDR3 runs 15 residues. The CDR3 DNA is TGTGCCAGCAGCAGGGGGACAGGGATAGGGCAGCCCCAGCATTTT. Translation: CASSRGTGIGQPQHF.

The chain joins TRBV5-1 to TRBJ1-3; TRBD1 agrees at 9 bases. Germline V gene lookup returns CDR1 SGHRS and CDR2 YFSETQ. The trim removed 3 bases at V and 0 bases at J, leaving 7 bases unmatched. The CDR3 runs 17 residues. DNA of the CDR3: TGCGCCAGCAGCTCTTTGACAGGGGGAAGCTCTGGAAACACCATATATTTT. It yields the protein CASSSLTGGSSGNTIYF.

V and J are TRBV12-3 or TRBV12-4 and TRBJ2-7; tentatively, D is TRBD2 (7 bases). The length of the CDR3 is 13 residues. V was trimmed by 6 bases and J by 7 bases, leaving 16 bases between them. The CDR3 here is CASSPSGGREQYF. CDR3 nucleotide sequence: TGTGCCAGCAGCCCCTCGGGGGGCCGGGAGCAGTACTTC.

J is TRBJ1-4 and V is TRBV19, with D hard to call. The germline gives CDR1 LNHDA, CDR2 SQIVND (reference sequence). This CDR3 has 13 residues. V was shortened by 0 bases and J by 8 bases, with 7 bases between the two germline ends. This chain's CDR3 is CASSIDRGEKLFF. The CDR3 region has the DNA TGTGCCAGTAGTATAGATCGGGGAGAAAAACTGTTTTTT.

V is TRBV9 and J is TRBJ1-1; the match to TRBD1 covers 8 bases. Trimming at V came to 0 bases and at J to 1 base, leaving 2 bases not matched to a gene. CDR1 SGDLS and CDR2 YYNGEE come from the germline V gene. This CDR3 comprises 15 residues. The chain's CDR3 is CASSVVGTGNTEAFF. The CDR3 coding sequence is TGTGCCAGCAGCGTAGTAGGGACAGGGAACACTGAAGCTTTCTTT.

The rearrangement joins TRBV12-3 or TRBV12-4 to TRBJ1-2; a possible D gene is TRBD1 (6 bases). V lost 8 bases and J 4 bases, leaving 11 bases between the germline ends. This CDR3 comprises 12 residues. Here the CDR3 reads CASGAGAYGYTF. CDR3 coding DNA: TGTGCCAGCGGGGCGGGGGCCTATGGCTACACCTTC.

V usage is TRBV6-5 and J usage is TRBJ2-3, with a tentative D call TRBD2 (6 bases). Trimming stripped 7 bases from V and 0 bases from J, with 14 bases between. The CDR3 covers 15 residues. The germline CDR1 and CDR2 sequences are MNHEY and SVGAGI. This chain's CDR3 is CASTPWRVSTDTQYF. Written as DNA, the CDR3 is TGTGCCAGCACTCCGTGGAGGGTTAGCACAGATACGCAGTATTTT.

The V call is TRBV3-1 (or the pseudogene TRBV3-2), the J call TRBJ2-1; D is uncertain. The length of the CDR3 is 13 residues. The germline V gene encodes CDR1 LGHDT and CDR2 YNNKEL (reference sequence). The V end was cut by 1 base, the J end by 5 bases, with 6 bases between. CDR3 sequence: CASSQASNNEQFF. Written as DNA, the CDR3 is TGTGCCAGCAGCCAAGCTAGTAACAATGAGCAGTTCTTC.

V and J are TRBV5-5 and TRBJ1-3; D is undetermined. The V and J ends lost 0 bases and 1 base respectively, with 5 bases between them. Germline V gene data show CDR1 as SGHKS and CDR2 as YYEKEE (reference sequence). The CDR3 is made up of 14 amino acids. For the CDR3, the DNA is TGTGCCAGCAGCTTGGGTCTTTCTGGAAACACCATATATTTT. This codes for CASSLGLSGNTIYF.

This clone has more than one count but fewer than ten. This chain uses TRBV27 with TRBJ2-3; 7 bases agree with TRBD2. The V and J ends lost 0 bases and 2 bases, in that order; junction bases with no gene match: 5. From germline, CDR1 is MNHEY and CDR2 SMNVEV (reference sequence). The CDR3 loop spans 16 amino acids. This CDR3 reads CASSLSWRGYTDTQYF. The CDR3 DNA sequence: TGTGCCAGCAGTTTATCGTGGCGGGGGTACACAGATACGCAGTATTTT.

The rearrangement uses TRBV21-1 and TRBJ1-2. TRBV21-1 is noted as a pseudogene. The CDR3 has 16 amino acids. CDR3 bases: TGTGCCAGCAGCAAAAGCAGGAAGGGAGTAAACTATGGCTACACCTTC. This gives the protein CASSKSRKGVNYGYTF.

This clone appeared a single time. This chain links TRBV13 with TRBJ2-2; 9 nucleotides match TRBD1. J was trimmed by 3 bases and V by 6 bases; bases with no gene match: 5. Germline-derived CDR1 and CDR2 are PRHDT and FYEKMQ (reference sequence). The CDR3 totals 15 residues. The CDR3 sequence is CASREGDRDTGELFF. The CDR3 DNA reads TGTGCCAGCAGGGAGGGGGACAGGGACACCGGGGAGCTGTTTTTT.